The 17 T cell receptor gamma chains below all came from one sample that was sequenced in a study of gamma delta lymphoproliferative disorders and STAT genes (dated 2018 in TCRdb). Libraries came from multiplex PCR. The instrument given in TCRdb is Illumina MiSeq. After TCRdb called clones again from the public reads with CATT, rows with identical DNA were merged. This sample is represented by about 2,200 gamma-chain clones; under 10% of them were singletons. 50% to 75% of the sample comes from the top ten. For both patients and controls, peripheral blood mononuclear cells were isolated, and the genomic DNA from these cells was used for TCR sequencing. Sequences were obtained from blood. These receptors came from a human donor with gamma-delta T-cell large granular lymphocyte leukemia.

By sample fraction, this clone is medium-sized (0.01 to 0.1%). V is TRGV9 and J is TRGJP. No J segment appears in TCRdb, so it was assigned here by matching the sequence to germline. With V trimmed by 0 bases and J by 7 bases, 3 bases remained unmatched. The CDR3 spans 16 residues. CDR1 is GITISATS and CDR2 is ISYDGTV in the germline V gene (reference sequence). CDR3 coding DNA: TGTGCCTTGTGGGAGGTGCTGGAGTTGGGCAAAAAAATCAAGGTATTT. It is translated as CALWEVLELGKKIKVF.

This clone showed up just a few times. The CDR3 coding sequence is TGTGCCACCTGGGATGGCCGCGAGAAACTCTTT. Translation gives CATWDGREKLF. This chain connects TRGV4 to TRGJ1 or TRGJ2. TCRdb supplies no J gene; here it was assigned by aligning the nucleotide sequence to germline. Germline CDR1 reads EGSTGY; CDR2 reads YDSYTSSV. Trimming at V came to 1 base and at J to 11 bases, leaving 5 bases not matched to a gene. This CDR3 is 11 amino acids long.

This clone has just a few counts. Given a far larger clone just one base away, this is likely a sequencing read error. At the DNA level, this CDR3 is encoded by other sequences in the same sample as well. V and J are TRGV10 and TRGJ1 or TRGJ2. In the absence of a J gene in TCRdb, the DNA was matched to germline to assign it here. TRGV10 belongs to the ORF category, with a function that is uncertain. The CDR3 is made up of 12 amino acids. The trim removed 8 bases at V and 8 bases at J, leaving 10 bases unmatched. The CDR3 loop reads CAAWAKSDKKLF. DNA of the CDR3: TGTGCTGCGTGGGCCAAGTCGGATAAGAAACTCTTT.

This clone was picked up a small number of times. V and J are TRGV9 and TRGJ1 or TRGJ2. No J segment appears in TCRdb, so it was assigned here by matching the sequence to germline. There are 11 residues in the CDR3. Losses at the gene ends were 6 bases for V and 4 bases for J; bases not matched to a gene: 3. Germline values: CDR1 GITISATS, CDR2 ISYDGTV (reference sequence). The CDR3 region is CALWWYYKKLF. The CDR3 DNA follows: TGTGCCTTGTGGTGGTATTATAAGAAACTCTTT.

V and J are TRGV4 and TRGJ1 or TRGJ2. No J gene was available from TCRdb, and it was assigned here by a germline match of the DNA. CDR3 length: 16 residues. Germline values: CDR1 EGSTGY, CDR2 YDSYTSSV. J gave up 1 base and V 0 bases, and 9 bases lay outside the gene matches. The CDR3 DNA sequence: TGTGCCACCTGGGATGGGCATCGTGTTAATTATTATAAGAAACTCTTT. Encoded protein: CATWDGHRVNYYKKLF.

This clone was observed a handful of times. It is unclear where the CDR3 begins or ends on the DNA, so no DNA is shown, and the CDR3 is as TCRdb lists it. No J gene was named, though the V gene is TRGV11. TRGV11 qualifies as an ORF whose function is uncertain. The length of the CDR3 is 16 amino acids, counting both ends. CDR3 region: CTTVPAGFSGYYKKLF.

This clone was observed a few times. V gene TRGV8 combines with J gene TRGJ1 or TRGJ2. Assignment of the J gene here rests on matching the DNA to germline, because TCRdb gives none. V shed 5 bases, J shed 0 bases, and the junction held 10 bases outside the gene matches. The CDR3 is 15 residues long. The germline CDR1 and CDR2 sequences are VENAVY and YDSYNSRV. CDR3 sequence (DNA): TGTGCCACCTGGGCCGTCTCACCGAATTATTATAAGAAACTCTTT. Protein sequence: CATWAVSPNYYKKLF.

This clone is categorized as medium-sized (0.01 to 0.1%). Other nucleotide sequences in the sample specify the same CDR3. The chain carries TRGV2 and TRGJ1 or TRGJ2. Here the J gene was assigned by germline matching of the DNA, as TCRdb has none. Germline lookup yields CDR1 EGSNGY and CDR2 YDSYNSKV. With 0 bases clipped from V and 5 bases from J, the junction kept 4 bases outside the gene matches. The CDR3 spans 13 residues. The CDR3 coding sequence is TGTGCCACCTGGGACGGGCCCGATTATAAGAAACTCTTT. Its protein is CATWDGPDYKKLF.

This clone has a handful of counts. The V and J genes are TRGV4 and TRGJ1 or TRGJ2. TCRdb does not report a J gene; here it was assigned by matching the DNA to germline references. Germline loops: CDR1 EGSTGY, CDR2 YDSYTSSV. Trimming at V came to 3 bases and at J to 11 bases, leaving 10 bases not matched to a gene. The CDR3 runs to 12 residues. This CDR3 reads CATWDQGCEKLF. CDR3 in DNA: TGTGCCACCTGGGATCAGGGTTGTGAGAAACTCTTT.

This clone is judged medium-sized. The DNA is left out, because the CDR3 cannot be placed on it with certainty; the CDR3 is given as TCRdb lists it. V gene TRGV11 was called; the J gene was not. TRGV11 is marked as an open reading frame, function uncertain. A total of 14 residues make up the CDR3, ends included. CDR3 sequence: CTTVPPGTREEKLF.

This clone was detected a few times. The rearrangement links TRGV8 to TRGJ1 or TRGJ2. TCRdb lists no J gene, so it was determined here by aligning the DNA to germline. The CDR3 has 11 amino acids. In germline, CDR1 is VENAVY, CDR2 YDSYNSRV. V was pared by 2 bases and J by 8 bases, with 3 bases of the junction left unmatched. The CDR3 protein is CATWDINKKLF. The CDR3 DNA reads TGTGCCACCTGGGATATAAATAAGAAACTCTTT.

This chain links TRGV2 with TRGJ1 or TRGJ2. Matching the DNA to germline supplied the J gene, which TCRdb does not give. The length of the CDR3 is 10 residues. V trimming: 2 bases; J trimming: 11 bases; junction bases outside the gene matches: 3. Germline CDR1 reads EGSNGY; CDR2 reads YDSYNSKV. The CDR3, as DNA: TGTGCCACCTGGGACGCGGAGAAACTCTTT. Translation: CATWDAEKLF.

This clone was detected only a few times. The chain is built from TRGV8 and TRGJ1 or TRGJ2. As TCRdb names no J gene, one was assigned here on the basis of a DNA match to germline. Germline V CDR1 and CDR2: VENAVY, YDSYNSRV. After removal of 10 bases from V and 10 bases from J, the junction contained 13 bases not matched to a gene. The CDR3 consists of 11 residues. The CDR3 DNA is TGTGCCACTTCCCGAATCGGGAAGAAACTCTTT. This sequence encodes CATSRIGKKLF.

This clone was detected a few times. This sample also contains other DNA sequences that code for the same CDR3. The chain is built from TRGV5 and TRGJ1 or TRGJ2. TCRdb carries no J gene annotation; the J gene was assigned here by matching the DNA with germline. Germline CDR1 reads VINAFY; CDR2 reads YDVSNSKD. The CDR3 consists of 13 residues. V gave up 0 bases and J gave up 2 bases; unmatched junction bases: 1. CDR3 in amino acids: CATWDRDYYKKLF. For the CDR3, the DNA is TGTGCCACCTGGGACAGGGATTATTATAAGAAACTCTTT.

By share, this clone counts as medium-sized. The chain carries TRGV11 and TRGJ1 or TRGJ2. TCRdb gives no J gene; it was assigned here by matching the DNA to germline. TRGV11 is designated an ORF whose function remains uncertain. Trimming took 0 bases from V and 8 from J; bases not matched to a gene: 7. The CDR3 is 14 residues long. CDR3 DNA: TGTGCCTGCTGGATTAGGCACGTCAAAAATAAGAAACTCTTT. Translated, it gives CACWIRHVKNKKLF.

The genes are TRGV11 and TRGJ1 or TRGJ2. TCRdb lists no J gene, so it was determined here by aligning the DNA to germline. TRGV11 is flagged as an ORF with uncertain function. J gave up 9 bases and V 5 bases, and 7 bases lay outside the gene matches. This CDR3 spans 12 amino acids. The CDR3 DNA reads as TGTGCCTGCTGGATTACCCTTTTTAAGAAACTCTTT. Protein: CACWITLFKKLF.

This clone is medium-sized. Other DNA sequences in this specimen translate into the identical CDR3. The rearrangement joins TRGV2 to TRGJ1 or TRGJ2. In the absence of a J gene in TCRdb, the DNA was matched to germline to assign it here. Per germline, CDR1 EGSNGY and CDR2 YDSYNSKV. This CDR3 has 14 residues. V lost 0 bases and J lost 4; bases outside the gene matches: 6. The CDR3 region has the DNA TGTGCCACCTGGGACGGGCCGGGGTATTATAAGAAACTCTTT. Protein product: CATWDGPGYYKKLF.